These T cell receptor beta chains were read from a single sample in a study of blood T cell repertoires in COVID-19. Produced via immunoSEQ multiplex PCR; TCRdb's table is partial and in-frame only. The repertoire holds 160,000 or so clones, with about four fifths as singletons. Sequencing was performed on peripheral blood. Receptor source: a woman of 80 years or more with acute or convalescent COVID-19. CDR3s include the opening cysteine and the closing phenylalanine or tryptophan. Fields, in order: clone size, D gene, V gene, J gene, CDR3 protein, CDR3 DNA. A D gene is named only where the DNA matches it firmly. Clone sizes are given selectively: once, few, many, or a class where the clone is expanded.

clone size: NA; D gene: TRBD1; V gene: TRBV3-1/TRBV3-2; J gene: TRBJ1-5; CDR3 protein: CASSRQGNQPQHF; CDR3 DNA: TGTGCCAGCAGCCGACAGGGGAATCAGCCCCAGCATTTT
clone size: NA; D gene: TRBD2; V gene: TRBV5-6; J gene: TRBJ2-7; CDR3 protein: CASSSSGGSYEQYF; CDR3 DNA: TGTGCCAGCAGCTCTAGCGGAGGCTCCTACGAGCAGTACTTC
clone size: once; D gene: NA; V gene: TRBV5-4; J gene: TRBJ2-4; CDR3 protein: CASSRVGTENIQYF; CDR3 DNA: TGTGCCAGCAGCCGGGTTGGCACTGAAAACATTCAGTACTTC
clone size: NA; D gene: NA; V gene: TRBV4-1; J gene: TRBJ2-5; CDR3 protein: CASAWLPQETQYF; CDR3 DNA: TGCGCCAGCGCCTGGCTGCCCCAAGAGACCCAGTACTTC
clone size: NA; D gene: TRBD1; V gene: TRBV27; J gene: TRBJ1-6; CDR3 protein: CASSPSAFTGGDSPLHF; CDR3 DNA: TGTGCCAGCAGCCCCTCGGCCTTCACAGGGGGTGATTCACCCCTCCACTTT
clone size: NA; D gene: NA; V gene: TRBV5-6; J gene: TRBJ1-1; CDR3 protein: CASSRNTEAFF; CDR3 DNA: TGTGCCAGCAGTCGTAACACTGAAGCTTTCTTT
clone size: once; D gene: NA; V gene: TRBV19; J gene: TRBJ2-7; CDR3 protein: CASSQIGAGAAEQYF; CDR3 DNA: TGTGCCAGCTCCCAGATCGGGGCGGGGGCGGCGGAGCAGTACTTC
clone size: NA; D gene: NA; V gene: TRBV12-3/TRBV12-4; J gene: TRBJ2-1; CDR3 protein: CASSSEVSGEQFF; CDR3 DNA: TGTGCCAGCTCCTCAGAGGTATCGGGTGAGCAGTTCTTC
clone size: NA; D gene: TRBD1; V gene: TRBV2; J gene: TRBJ1-2; CDR3 protein: CASWGPTGTNGYTF; CDR3 DNA: TGTGCCAGCTGGGGACCGACAGGGACGAACGGCTACACCTTC
clone size: NA; D gene: NA; V gene: TRBV11-2; J gene: TRBJ1-4; CDR3 protein: CASSFTTDEKLFF; CDR3 DNA: TGTGCCAGCAGCTTCACGACAGATGAAAAACTGTTTTTT
clone size: NA; D gene: TRBD1; V gene: TRBV6-2/TRBV6-3; J gene: TRBJ1-4; CDR3 protein: CASSFRQGTNEKLFF; CDR3 DNA: TGTGCCAGCAGTTTCCGACAGGGAACTAATGAAAAACTGTTTTTT
clone size: NA; D gene: NA; V gene: TRBV6-1; J gene: TRBJ1-2; CDR3 protein: CASSDGQKAYGYTF; CDR3 DNA: TGTGCCAGCAGTGACGGACAGAAGGCATATGGCTACACCTTC
clone size: NA; D gene: TRBD2; V gene: TRBV28; J gene: TRBJ2-7; CDR3 protein: CASSPSTGTSGRNEQYF; CDR3 DNA: TGTGCCAGCAGTCCTAGCACCGGGACTAGCGGGAGAAACGAGCAGTACTTC
clone size: NA; D gene: TRBD1; V gene: TRBV6-6; J gene: TRBJ1-2; CDR3 protein: CASSYSQGPQGAF; CDR3 DNA: TGTGCCAGCAGTTACTCCCAGGGGCCTCAGGGGGCCTTC
clone size: NA; D gene: TRBD1; V gene: TRBV2; J gene: TRBJ2-7; CDR3 protein: CAGSRDRDYEQYF; CDR3 DNA: TGTGCCGGCAGCAGGGACAGGGACTACGAGCAGTACTTC
clone size: NA; D gene: TRBD2; V gene: TRBV30; J gene: TRBJ2-2; CDR3 protein: CAWRGGGRTGELFF; CDR3 DNA: TGTGCCTGGAGGGGCGGGGGGCGCACCGGGGAGCTGTTTTTT
clone size: NA; D gene: TRBD1; V gene: TRBV5-1; J gene: TRBJ1-6; CDR3 protein: CASSLAGQGRVDSPLHF; CDR3 DNA: TGCGCCAGCAGCTTGGCTGGACAGGGTCGGGTGGATTCACCCCTCCACTTT
clone size: NA; D gene: NA; V gene: TRBV5-1; J gene: TRBJ1-2; CDR3 protein: CASSPGGEGYGYTF; CDR3 DNA: TGCGCCAGCAGCCCCGGGGGGGAAGGTTATGGCTACACCTTC
clone size: NA; D gene: TRBD1; V gene: TRBV4-1; J gene: TRBJ1-5; CDR3 protein: CASSQDNRGGYQPQHF; CDR3 DNA: TGCGCCAGCAGCCAAGATAACAGGGGGGGTTATCAGCCCCAGCATTTT
clone size: NA; D gene: NA; V gene: TRBV20-1; J gene: TRBJ1-1; CDR3 protein: CGVGPGTEAFF; CDR3 DNA: TGCGGGGTGGGGCCGGGCACTGAAGCTTTCTTT
clone size: once; D gene: NA; V gene: TRBV3-1/TRBV3-2; J gene: TRBJ2-2; CDR3 protein: CASSLTNTGELFF; CDR3 DNA: TGTGCCAGCAGCCTCACTAACACCGGGGAGCTGTTTTTT
clone size: NA; D gene: NA; V gene: TRBV12-1; J gene: TRBJ2-2; CDR3 protein: CASSQKPNRGELFF; CDR3 DNA: TGTGCCAGCAGCCAAAAGCCGAACAGGGGGGAGCTGTTTTTT
clone size: NA; D gene: TRBD1; V gene: TRBV7-9; J gene: TRBJ1-2; CDR3 protein: CASSFRQGGYGYTF; CDR3 DNA: TGTGCCAGCAGCTTTCGACAGGGGGGCTATGGCTACACCTTC
clone size: NA; D gene: TRBD1; V gene: TRBV5-6; J gene: TRBJ1-6; CDR3 protein: CASSWGYTGGSNSPLHF; CDR3 DNA: TGTGCCAGCAGTTGGGGTTATACAGGGGGCAGTAATTCACCCCTCCACTTT
clone size: NA; D gene: NA; V gene: TRBV10-1; J gene: TRBJ2-1; CDR3 protein: CASSETGRSYNEQFF; CDR3 DNA: TGCGCCAGCAGTGAGACAGGGAGATCCTACAATGAGCAGTTCTTC
clone size: NA; D gene: NA; V gene: TRBV28; J gene: TRBJ1-1; CDR3 protein: CASSFVRLLNTEAFF; CDR3 DNA: TGTGCCAGCAGTTTTGTCAGGCTCCTGAACACTGAAGCTTTCTTT
clone size: NA; D gene: NA; V gene: TRBV5-1; J gene: TRBJ1-2; CDR3 protein: CASSSLPRQENYGYTF; CDR3 DNA: TGCGCCAGCAGCTCCCTTCCGCGACAGGAGAACTATGGCTACACCTTC
clone size: NA; D gene: TRBD1; V gene: TRBV7-9; J gene: TRBJ1-3; CDR3 protein: CASSLEGTGRGSGNTIYF; CDR3 DNA: TGTGCCAGCAGCTTAGAGGGGACAGGGAGGGGCTCTGGAAACACCATATATTTT
clone size: NA; D gene: NA; V gene: TRBV5-6; J gene: TRBJ1-2; CDR3 protein: CASSLVSANYGYTF; CDR3 DNA: TGTGCCAGCAGCTTGGTATCTGCTAACTATGGCTACACCTTC
clone size: NA; D gene: TRBD2; V gene: TRBV7-2; J gene: TRBJ2-6; CDR3 protein: CASSLAVTSGSGANVLTF; CDR3 DNA: TGTGCCAGCAGCTTAGCGGTGACTAGCGGCTCTGGGGCCAACGTCCTGACTTTC
clone size: NA; D gene: TRBD2; V gene: TRBV24-1; J gene: TRBJ2-3; CDR3 protein: CATRSGGADTQYF; CDR3 DNA: TGTGCCACCAGGAGCGGGGGGGCAGATACGCAGTATTTT
clone size: NA; D gene: NA; V gene: TRBV11-2; J gene: TRBJ1-1; CDR3 protein: CASSLVPYAGGGTEAFF; CDR3 DNA: TGTGCCAGCAGCTTAGTCCCTTACGCGGGGGGAGGGACTGAAGCTTTCTTT
clone size: NA; D gene: NA; V gene: TRBV6-5; J gene: TRBJ2-7; CDR3 protein: CASSYAGPSYEQYF; CDR3 DNA: TGTGCCAGCAGTTACGCGGGGCCCTCCTACGAGCAGTACTTC